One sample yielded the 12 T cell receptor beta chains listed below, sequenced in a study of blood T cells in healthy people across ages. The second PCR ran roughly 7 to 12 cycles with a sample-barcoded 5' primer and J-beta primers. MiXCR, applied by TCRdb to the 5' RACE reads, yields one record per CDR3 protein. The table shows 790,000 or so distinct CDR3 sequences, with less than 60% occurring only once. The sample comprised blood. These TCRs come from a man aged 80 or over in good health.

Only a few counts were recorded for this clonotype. The CDR3 DNA reads as TGCGCCAGCAGCGGGGGGAACATGAGAAACACTGAAGCTTTCTTT. Residues: CASSGGNMRNTEAFF. V usage is TRBV5-1 and J usage is TRBJ1-1; perhaps TRBD1 as D (5 bases). The CDR3 covers 15 residues. Germline-derived CDR1 and CDR2 are SGHRS and YFSETQ. Trimming removed 4 bases from V and 2 bases from J, with 15 bases in between.

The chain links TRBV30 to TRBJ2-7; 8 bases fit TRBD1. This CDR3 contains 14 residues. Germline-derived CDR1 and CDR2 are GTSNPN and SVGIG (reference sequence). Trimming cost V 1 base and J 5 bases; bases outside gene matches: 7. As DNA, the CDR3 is TGTGCCTGGAGTGCCGGACAGGGTTTCGACGAGCAGTACTTC. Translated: CAWSAGQGFDEQYF.

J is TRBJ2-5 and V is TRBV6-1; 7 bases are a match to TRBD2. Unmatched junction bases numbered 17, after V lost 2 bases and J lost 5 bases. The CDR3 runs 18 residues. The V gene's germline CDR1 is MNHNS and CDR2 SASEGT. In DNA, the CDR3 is TGTGCCAGCAGTGAACGGGACTACACCACAATCGCGAGGGAGACCCAGTACTTC. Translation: CASSERDYTTIARETQYF.

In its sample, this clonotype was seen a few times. CDR3 protein: CSASGGLREKLFF. The CDR3 nucleotides are TGCAGTGCTTCAGGGGGATTGAGGGAAAAACTGTTTTTT. The J gene is TRBJ1-4, the V gene TRBV20-1; 7 bases agree with TRBD1. Germline assignment: CDR1 DFQATT and CDR2 SNEGSKA (reference sequence). CDR3 length: 13 residues. The ends lost 5 bases at V and 8 bases at J; junction bases unmatched: 8.

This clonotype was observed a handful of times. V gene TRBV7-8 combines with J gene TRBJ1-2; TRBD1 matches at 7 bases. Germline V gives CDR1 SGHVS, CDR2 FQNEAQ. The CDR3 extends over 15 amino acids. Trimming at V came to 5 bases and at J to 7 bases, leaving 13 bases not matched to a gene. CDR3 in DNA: TGTGCCAGCAGCATAGGGACAGAAAATGGGCTTGGCTACACCTTC. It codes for CASSIGTENGLGYTF.

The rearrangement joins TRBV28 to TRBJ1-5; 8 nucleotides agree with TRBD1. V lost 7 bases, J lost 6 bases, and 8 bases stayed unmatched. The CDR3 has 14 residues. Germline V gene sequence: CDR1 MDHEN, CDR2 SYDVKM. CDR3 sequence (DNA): TGTGCCAGCACCCAGACAGGGGAGGTTCAGCCCCAGCATTTT. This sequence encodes CASTQTGEVQPQHF.

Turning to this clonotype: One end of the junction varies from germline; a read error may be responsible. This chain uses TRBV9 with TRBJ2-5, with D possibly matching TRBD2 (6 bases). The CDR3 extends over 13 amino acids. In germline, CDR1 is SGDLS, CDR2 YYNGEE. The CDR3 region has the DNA TGCGCCAGCAGCGTACTCAGTACGGGGGAGCAGTACTTC. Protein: CASSVLSTGEQYF. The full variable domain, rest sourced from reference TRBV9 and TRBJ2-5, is DSGVTQTPKHLITATGQRVTLRCSPRSGDLSVYWYQQSLDQGLQFLIQYYNGEERAKGNILERFSAQQFPDLHSELNLSSLELGDSALYFCASSVLSTGEQYFGPGTRLLVL.

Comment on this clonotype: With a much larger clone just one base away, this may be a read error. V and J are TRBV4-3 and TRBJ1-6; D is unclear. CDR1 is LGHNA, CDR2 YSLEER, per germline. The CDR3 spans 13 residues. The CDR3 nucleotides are TGCGGCAGCAGCCAAGGTCGGAACTCACCCCTCCACTTT. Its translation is CGSSQGRNSPLHF.

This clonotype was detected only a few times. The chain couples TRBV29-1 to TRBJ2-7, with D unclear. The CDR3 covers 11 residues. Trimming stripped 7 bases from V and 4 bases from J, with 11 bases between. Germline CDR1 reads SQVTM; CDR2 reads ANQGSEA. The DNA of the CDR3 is TGCAGCGCCAGTGAAGGTTACGAGCAGTACTTC. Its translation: CSASEGYEQYF.

For the CDR3, the DNA is TGTGCCAGCAGTCACCGAACAAACACAGATACGCAGTATTTT. This codes for CASSHRTNTDTQYF. This chain connects TRBV12-3 or TRBV12-4 to TRBJ2-3; D is uncertain. The V and J ends lost 5 bases and 2 bases respectively, with 11 bases between them. This CDR3 has 14 residues.

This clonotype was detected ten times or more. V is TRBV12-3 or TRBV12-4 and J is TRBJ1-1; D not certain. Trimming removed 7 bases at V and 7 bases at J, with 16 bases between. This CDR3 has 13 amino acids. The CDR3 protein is CASKSLGSVEAFF. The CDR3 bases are TGTGCCAGCAAGAGTTTAGGGTCAGTTGAAGCTTTCTTT.

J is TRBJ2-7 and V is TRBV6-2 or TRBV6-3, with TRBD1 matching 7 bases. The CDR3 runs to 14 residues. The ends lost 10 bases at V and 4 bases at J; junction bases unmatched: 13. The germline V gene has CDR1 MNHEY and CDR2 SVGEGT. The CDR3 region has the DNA TGTGCCACCAGGGGGACGGGAACCGGATACGAGCAGTACTTC. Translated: CATRGTGTGYEQYF.